The clone carrying this T cell receptor (beta chain) came up a few times. As part of sample collection, lesional scalp punch biopsies and peripheral blood were taken from alopecia areata patients. Germline loops: CDR1 LNHDA, CDR2 SQIVND (reference sequence). V lost 3 bases and J 4 bases, leaving 10 bases between the germline ends. This CDR3 contains 13 residues. This sample stems from a study of CD8+ T cells in alopecia areata. The wider study: Treatment with tofacitinib (6 to 18 months) was followed by 6 months off drug.

It was cDNA, reverse transcribed from extracted RNA, that served as the sequencing template. Here immunoSEQ multiplex PCR was the method, and the copy in TCRdb shows in-frame clones only, minus some. Of about 150,000 clones in the sample, 50% to 65% are singletons; the top ten hold roughly 19%. The clonotype was recovered from a human donor with alopecia areata. This specimen was CD8+ T cells sorted from blood, taken at week 0. The chain has TRBV19 and TRBJ2-7; D is ambiguous. The chain's CDR3 is CASSMGIQYEQYF. CDR3 nucleotides: TGTGCCAGTAGTATGGGCATCCAATACGAGCAGTACTTC.